This TCR beta chain was sequenced during a study of T cells in localized non-small cell lung cancer. Study results and caveats: The study found T cell clonality highest in uninvolved adjacent lung, above tumor. Sequencing was limited to one tumor region, leaving the possibility of heterogeneity open. Adjacent lung was found to contain a median roughly 58 of the top 100 tumor clones. Longer overall survival was linked to higher blood T cell density.

TCRdb's copy holds only in-frame clones and misses some; the assay was immunoSEQ multiplex PCR. Here the sample spans fewer than 8,000 clones, 50% being singletons. In regard to this clone: The antigen is undetermined.

The starting material was lymph node tissue, obtained before any cancer treatment. The TCR originated in a female donor of 60 years or more with stage I lung adenocarcinoma.

CDR3 bases: TGTGCCAGTAAAATAAGGGACAGGGGGAACACTGAAGCTTTCTTT. Translated, it gives CASKIRDRGNTEAFF. The rearrangement uses TRBV19 and TRBJ1-1, with 10 positions matching TRBD1. This CDR3 spans 15 amino acids. V lost 7 bases to trimming and J lost 1 base; unmatched junction nucleotides: 6. Germline lookup yields CDR1 LNHDA and CDR2 SQIVND (reference sequence).